This TCR beta chain was recovered during a study of cytomegalovirus exposure and HLA in healthy donors. Primers for the PCR totalled 60 Vbeta and 13 Jbeta. Original processing notes: The authors later counted roughly 76 million unique TCR beta chains, some 11 million of them shared. The table came from immunoSEQ multiplex PCR; TCRdb's copy has only in-frame clones and leaves some out. Clone size and the V and J calls come from that table; the DNA yielded D and trimming. The table shows some 200,000 clones, with around 83% occurring only once. The J segment lost 3 bases and the V segment lost 3 bases, leaving 3 bases of the junction unmatched. Germline CDR1 SGDLS, CDR2 YYNGEE. This CDR3 comprises 14 residues.

Sequencing was performed on PBMCs. The J gene is TRBJ2-7, the V gene TRBV9; 10 bases are shared with TRBD1. This TCR was sampled from a woman under 30 in good health and CMV-seronegative. The CDR3 DNA is TGTGCCAGCAGCGAGACAGGGGGCGACTACGAGCAGTACTTC. Encoded protein: CASSETGGDYEQYF.